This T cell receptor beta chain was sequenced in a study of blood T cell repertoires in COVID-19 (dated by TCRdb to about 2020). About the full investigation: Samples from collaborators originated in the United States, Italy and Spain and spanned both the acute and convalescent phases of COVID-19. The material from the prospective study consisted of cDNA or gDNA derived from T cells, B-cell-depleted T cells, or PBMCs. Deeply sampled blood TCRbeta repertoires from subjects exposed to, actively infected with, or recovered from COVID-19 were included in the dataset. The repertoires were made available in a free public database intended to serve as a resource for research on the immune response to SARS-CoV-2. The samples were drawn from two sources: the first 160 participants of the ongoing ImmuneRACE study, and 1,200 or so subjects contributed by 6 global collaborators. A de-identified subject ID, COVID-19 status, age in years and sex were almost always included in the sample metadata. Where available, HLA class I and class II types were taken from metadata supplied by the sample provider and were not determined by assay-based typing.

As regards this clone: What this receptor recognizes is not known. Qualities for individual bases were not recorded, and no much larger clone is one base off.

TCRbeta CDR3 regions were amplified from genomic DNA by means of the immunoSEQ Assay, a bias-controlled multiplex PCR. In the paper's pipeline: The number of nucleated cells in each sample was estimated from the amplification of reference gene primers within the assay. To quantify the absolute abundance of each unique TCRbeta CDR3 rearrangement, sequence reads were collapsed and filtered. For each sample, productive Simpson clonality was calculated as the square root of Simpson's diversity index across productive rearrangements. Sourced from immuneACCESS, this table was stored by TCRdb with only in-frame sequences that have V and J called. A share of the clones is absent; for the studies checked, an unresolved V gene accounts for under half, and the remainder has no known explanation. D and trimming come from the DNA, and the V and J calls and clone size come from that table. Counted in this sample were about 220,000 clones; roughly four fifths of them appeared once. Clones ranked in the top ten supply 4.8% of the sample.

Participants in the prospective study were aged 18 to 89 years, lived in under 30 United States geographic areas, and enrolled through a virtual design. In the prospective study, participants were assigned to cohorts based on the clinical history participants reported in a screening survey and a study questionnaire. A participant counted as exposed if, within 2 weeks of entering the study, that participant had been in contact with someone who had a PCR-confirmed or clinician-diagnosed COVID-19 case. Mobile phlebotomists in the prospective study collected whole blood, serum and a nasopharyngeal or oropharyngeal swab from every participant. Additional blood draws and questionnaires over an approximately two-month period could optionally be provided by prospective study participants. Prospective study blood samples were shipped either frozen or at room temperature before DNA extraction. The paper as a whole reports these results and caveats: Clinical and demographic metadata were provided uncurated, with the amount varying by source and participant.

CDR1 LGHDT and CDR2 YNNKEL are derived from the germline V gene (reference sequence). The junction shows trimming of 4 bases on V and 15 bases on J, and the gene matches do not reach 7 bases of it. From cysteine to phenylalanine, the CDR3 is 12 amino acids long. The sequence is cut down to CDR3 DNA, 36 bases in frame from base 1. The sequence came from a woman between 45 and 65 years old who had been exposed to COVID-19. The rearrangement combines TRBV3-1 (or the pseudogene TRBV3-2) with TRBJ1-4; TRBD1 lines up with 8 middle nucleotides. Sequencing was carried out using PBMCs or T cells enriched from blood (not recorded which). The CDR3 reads CASSRGTGGVFF. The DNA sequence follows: TGTGCCAGCAGCCGGGGGACAGGAGGGGTGTTTTTT.